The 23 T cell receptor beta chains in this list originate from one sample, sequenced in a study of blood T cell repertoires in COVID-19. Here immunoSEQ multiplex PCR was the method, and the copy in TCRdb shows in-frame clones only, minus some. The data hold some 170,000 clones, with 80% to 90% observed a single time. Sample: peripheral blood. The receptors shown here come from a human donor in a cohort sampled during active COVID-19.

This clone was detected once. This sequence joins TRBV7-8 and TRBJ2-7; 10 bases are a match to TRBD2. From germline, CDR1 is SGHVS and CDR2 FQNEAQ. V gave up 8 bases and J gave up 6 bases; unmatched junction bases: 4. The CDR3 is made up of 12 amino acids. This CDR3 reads CASRGLALEQYF. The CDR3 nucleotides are TGTGCCAGCCGGGGACTAGCGCTCGAGCAGTACTTC.

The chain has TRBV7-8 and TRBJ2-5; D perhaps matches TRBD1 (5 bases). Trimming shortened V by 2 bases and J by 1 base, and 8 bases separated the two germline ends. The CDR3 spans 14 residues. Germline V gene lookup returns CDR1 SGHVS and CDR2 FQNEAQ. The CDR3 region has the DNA TGTGCCAGCAGCTTAAGGGGTCCCCAAGAGACCCAGTACTTC. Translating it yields CASSLRGPQETQYF.

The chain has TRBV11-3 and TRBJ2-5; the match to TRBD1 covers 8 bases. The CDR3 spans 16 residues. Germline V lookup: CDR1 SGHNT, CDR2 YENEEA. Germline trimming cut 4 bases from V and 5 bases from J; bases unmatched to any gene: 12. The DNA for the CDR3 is TGTGCCAGCAGCTCCTCGACAGGGGCCCGCTGGGAGACCCAGTACTTC. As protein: CASSSSTGARWETQYF.

The CDR3 region is CASSHRVEETQYF. The CDR3 bases are TGTGCCAGCAGCCACCGGGTCGAAGAGACCCAGTACTTC. This chain connects TRBV13 to TRBJ2-5; D gene uncertain. Germline values: CDR1 PRHDT, CDR2 FYEKMQ (reference sequence). The CDR3 is 13 residues long. V was pared by 5 bases and J by 3 bases, with 10 bases between.

The CDR3: CSAGTSGSYNEQFF. The CDR3 DNA is TGCAGTGCCGGGACTAGCGGGAGCTACAATGAGCAGTTCTTC. V and J are TRBV29-1 and TRBJ2-1, with 14 bases matching TRBD2. CDR3 length equals 14 residues. Germline CDR1 is SQVTM and CDR2 is ANQGSEA.

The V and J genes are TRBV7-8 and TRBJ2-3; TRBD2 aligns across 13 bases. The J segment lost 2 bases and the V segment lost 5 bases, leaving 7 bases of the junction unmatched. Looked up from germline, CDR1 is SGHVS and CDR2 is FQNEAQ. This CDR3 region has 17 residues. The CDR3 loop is CASSPRLAGGTTDTQYF. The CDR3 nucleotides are TGTGCCAGCAGCCCTAGACTAGCGGGAGGCACCACAGATACGCAGTATTTT.

The CDR3 is CASSYGPGGPGELFF. For the CDR3, the DNA is TGTGCCAGCAGTTACGGGCCAGGGGGCCCCGGGGAGCTGTTTTTT. The chain combines TRBV6-5 with TRBJ2-2; 8 bases match TRBD1. V gave up 2 bases and J gave up 6 bases; unmatched junction bases: 5. Germline loops: CDR1 MNHEY, CDR2 SVGAGI. The CDR3 loop spans 15 amino acids.

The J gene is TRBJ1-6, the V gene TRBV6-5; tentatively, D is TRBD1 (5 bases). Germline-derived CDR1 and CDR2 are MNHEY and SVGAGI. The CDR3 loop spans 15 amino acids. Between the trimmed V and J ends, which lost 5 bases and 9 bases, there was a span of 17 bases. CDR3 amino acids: CASSPPGVNSSPLHF. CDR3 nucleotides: TGTGCCAGCAGTCCGCCGGGGGTGAATTCTTCACCCCTCCACTTT.

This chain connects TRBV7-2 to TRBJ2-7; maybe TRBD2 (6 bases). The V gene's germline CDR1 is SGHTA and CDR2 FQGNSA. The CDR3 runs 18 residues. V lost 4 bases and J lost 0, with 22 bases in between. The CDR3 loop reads CASSYSPPSANRSYEQYF. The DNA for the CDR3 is TGTGCCAGCAGCTATTCCCCTCCTAGCGCCAATCGCTCCTACGAGCAGTACTTC.

The CDR3 is CASSHPPGGPRYDEQFF. The CDR3 DNA sequence: TGTGCCAGCAGCCACCCCCCGGGGGGGCCGAGGTACGATGAGCAGTTCTTC. The V gene is TRBV3-1 (or the pseudogene TRBV3-2), the J gene TRBJ2-1; TRBD2 matches at 8 bases. Germline CDR1 and CDR2: LGHDT and YNNKEL (reference sequence). This CDR3 is built from 17 residues. The junction had 15 bases not matched to a gene; V was cut back by 3 bases and J by 8 bases.

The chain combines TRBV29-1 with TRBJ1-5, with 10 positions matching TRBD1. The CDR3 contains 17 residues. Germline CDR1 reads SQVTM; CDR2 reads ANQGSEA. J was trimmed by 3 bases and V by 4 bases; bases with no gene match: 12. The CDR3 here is CSVVWVGTGAANQPQHF. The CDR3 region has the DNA TGCAGCGTTGTTTGGGTGGGGACAGGGGCTGCCAATCAGCCCCAGCATTTT.

CDR3 bases: TGTGCCAGCAGCTCACTCTCCGGGACAGGGGCCTACGAGCAGTACTTC. Translated: CASSSLSGTGAYEQYF. The rearrangement joins TRBV7-8 to TRBJ2-7; 10 bases agree with TRBD1. Trimming at V came to 4 bases and at J to 2 bases, leaving 8 bases not matched to a gene. Looked up from germline, CDR1 is SGHVS and CDR2 is FQNEAQ. The CDR3 contains 16 residues.

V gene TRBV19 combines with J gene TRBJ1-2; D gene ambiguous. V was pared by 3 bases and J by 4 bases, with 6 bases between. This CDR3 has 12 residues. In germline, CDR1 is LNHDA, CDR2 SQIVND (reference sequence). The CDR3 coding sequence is TGTGCCAGTAGTATGGAGCGCTATGGCTACACCTTC. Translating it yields CASSMERYGYTF.

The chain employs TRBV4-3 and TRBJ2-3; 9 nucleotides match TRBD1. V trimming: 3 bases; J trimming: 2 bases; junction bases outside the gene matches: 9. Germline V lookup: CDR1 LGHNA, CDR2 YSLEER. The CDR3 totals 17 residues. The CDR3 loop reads CASSQNPTGGNTDTQYF. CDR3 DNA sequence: TGCGCCAGCAGCCAGAACCCCACAGGGGGCAACACAGATACGCAGTATTTT.

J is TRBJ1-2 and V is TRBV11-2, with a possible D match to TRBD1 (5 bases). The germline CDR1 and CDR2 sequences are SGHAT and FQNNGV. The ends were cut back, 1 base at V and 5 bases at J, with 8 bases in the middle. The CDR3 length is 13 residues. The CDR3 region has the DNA TGTGCCAGCAGCTTAGCAGGGAAGTATGGCTACACCTTC. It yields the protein CASSLAGKYGYTF.

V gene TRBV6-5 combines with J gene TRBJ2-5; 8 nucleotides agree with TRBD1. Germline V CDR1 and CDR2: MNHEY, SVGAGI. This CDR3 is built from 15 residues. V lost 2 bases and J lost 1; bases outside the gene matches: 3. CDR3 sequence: CASSYVDRAQETQYF. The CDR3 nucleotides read TGTGCCAGCAGTTACGTGGACAGGGCCCAAGAGACCCAGTACTTC.

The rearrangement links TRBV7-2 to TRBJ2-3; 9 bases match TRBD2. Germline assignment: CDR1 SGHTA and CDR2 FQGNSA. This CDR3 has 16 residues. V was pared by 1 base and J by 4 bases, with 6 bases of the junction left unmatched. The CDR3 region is CASSLVGSGRADTQYF. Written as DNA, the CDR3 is TGTGCCAGCAGCTTAGTTGGTAGCGGGAGAGCAGATACGCAGTATTTT. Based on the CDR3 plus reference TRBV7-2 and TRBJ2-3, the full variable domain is GAGVSQSPSNKVTEKGKDVELRCDPISGHTALYWYRQSLGQGLEFLIYFQGNSAPDKSGLPSDRFSAERTGGSVSTLTIQRTQQEDSAVYLCASSLVGSGRADTQYFGPGTRLTVL.

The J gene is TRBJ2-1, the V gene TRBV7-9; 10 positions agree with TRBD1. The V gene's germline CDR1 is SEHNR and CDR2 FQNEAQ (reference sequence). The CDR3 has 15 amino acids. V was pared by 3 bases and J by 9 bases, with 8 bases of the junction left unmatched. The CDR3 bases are TGTGCCAGCAGCTTGATCGGGACAGGGGTGAGTGAGCAGTTCTTC. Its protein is CASSLIGTGVSEQFF.

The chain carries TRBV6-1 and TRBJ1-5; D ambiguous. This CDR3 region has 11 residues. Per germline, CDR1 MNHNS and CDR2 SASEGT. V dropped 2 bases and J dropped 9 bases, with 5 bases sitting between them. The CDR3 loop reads CASSEMRPQHF. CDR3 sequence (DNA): TGTGCCAGCAGTGAAATGCGGCCCCAGCATTTT.

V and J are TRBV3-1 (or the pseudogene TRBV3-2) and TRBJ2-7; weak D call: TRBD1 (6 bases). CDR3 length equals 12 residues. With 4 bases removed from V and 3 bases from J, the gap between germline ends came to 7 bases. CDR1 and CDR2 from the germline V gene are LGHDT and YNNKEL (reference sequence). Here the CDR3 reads CASSRTDYEQYF. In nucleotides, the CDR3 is TGTGCCAGCAGCCGGACAGACTACGAGCAGTACTTC.

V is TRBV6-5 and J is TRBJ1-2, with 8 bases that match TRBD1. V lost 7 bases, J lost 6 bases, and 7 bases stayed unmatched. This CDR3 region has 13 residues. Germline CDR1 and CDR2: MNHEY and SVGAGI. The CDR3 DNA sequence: TGTGCCAGCAAGGAGGGACAGGTCGATGGCTACACCTTC. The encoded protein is CASKEGQVDGYTF.

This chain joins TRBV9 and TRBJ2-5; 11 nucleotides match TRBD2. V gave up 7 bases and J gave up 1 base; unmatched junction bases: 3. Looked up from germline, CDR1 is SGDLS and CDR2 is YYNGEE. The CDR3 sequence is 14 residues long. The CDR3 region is CASASGGTQETQYF. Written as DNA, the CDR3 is TGTGCCAGCGCTAGCGGGGGGACCCAAGAGACCCAGTACTTC.

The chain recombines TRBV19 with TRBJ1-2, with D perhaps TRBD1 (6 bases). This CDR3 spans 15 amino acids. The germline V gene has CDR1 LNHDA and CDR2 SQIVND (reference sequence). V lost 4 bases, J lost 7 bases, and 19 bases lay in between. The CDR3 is CASSTARGKLAGYTF. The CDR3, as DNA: TGTGCCAGTAGTACCGCCAGGGGAAAGCTGGCTGGCTACACCTTC.